Presented here are 21 T cell receptor beta chains from one specimen sequenced in a study of CD8+CD57+ T cells in acquired aplastic anemia. In patients chosen for sequencing, flow cytometry had shown CD8+CD57+ cell expansion. Genomic DNA, serving as template, underwent TCR beta VDJ and CDR3 profiling. Via MiXCR, TCRdb re-called the reads, giving one row per CDR3 protein. The sample has 200,000 to 300,000 distinct CDR3 sequences, around 82% seen once. Sample: sorted CD4+, CD8+, or CD8+CD57+ T cells (not recorded which) from PBMCs. These receptors were obtained from a human donor with aplastic anemia.

As to this clonotype: The final CDR3 position lacks the conserved phenylalanine or tryptophan, pointing to a likely read error. The DNA is left out, because the CDR3 cannot be placed on it with certainty; the CDR3 is given as TCRdb lists it. The rearrangement uses TRBV7-8 and TRBJ2-7; the table gives TRBD1 as D, unverified against the DNA. Germline lookup yields CDR1 SGHVS and CDR2 FQNEAQ. The CDR3 comprises 13 residues, both ends counted. The CDR3 sequence is CASSLAGGSETQY.

This clonotype showed up many times. The chain couples TRBV19 to TRBJ1-5; D is unresolved. This CDR3 spans 12 amino acids. V was pared by 10 bases and J by 5 bases, with 12 bases between. Looked up from germline, CDR1 is LNHDA and CDR2 is SQIVND (reference sequence). The CDR3 is CATEEGHQPQHF. The CDR3, as DNA: TGTGCCACCGAGGAGGGTCATCAGCCCCAGCATTTT. Variable domain in full (rest from reference TRBV19 and TRBJ1-5): DGGITQSPKYLFRKEGQNVTLSCEQNLNHDAMYWYRQDPGQGLRLIYYSQIVNDFQKGDIAEGYSVSREKKESFPLTVTSAQKNPTAFYLCATEEGHQPQHFGDGTRLSIL.

J is TRBJ1-6 and V is TRBV7-4; D remains ambiguous. The ends were cut back, 5 bases at V and 17 bases at J, with 25 bases in the middle. Germline V lookup: CDR1 SGHVT, CDR2 SQSDAQ. The CDR3 covers 15 residues. The CDR3 region is CASSVEGAKTALFHF. CDR3 bases: TGTGCCAGCAGCGTTGAGGGAGCCAAGACTGCCCTTTTCCACTTT.

The chain couples TRBV7-9 to TRBJ2-2; 7 bases are a match to TRBD2. The germline gives CDR1 SEHNR, CDR2 FQNEAQ (reference sequence). This CDR3 region has 16 residues. Unmatched junction bases numbered 15, after V lost 0 bases and J lost 14 bases. The CDR3 loop reads CASSLAGGLDTGYLFF. CDR3 in DNA: TGTGCCAGCAGCTTAGCGGGAGGGCTGGATACCGGGTATCTGTTTTTT.

The chain recombines TRBV7-3 with TRBJ2-3, with D tentatively TRBD1 (5 bases). Germline CDR1 and CDR2: SGHTA and FQGTGA. The V end was cut by 8 bases, the J end by 13 bases, with 22 bases between. CDR3 length equals 13 residues. CDR3 nucleotide sequence: TGTGCCAGCTCAAGACAGCCGAACGCCACTGAGTATTTT. This codes for CASSRQPNATEYF.

The chain combines TRBV6-5 with TRBJ2-7; D unresolved. Germline CDR1 MNHEY, CDR2 SVGAGI. The CDR3 is 15 residues long. V was trimmed by 0 bases and J by 0 bases, leaving 9 bases between them. The CDR3 bases are TGTGCCAGCAGTTACTCCACCGGAAGCTCCTACGAGCAGTACTTC. Translating gives CASSYSTGSSYEQYF.

Note on this clonotype: The CDR3 carries no conserved terminal phenylalanine or tryptophan, so it likely arises from a read error. This chain uses TRBV2 with TRBJ2-7; D gene uncertain. From germline, CDR1 is SNHLY and CDR2 FYNNEI. The V end was cut by 10 bases, the J end by 9 bases, with 16 bases between. The CDR3 runs to 11 residues. CDR3 DNA sequence: TGTGCCATACGTCGGGCTAAGGGGCAGTACACC. It is translated as CAIRRAKGQYT.

As concerns this clonotype: Here the CDR3 omits its conserved ending phenylalanine or tryptophan, so a read error is the likely source. It is unclear where the CDR3 begins or ends on the DNA, so no DNA is shown, and the CDR3 is as TCRdb lists it. The chain couples TRBV7-2 to TRBJ2-1; the table's D call, TRBD1, was not checked against the DNA. With termini counted, the CDR3 has 13 amino acids. Germline V gene lookup returns CDR1 SGHTA and CDR2 FQGNSA. The CDR3 protein is CASSVTGGADYVY.

Worth noting for this clonotype: The junction departs from the called germline gene at one end, perhaps through a read error. V and J are TRBV19 and TRBJ2-7; TRBD2 might be the D (5 bases). The length of the CDR3 is 14 residues. Germline loops: CDR1 LNHDA, CDR2 SQIVND (reference sequence). The CDR3 loop is CASSIASSSYKQHF. CDR3 sequence (DNA): TGTGCCAGCAGTATAGCTAGCAGCTCCTACAAGCAGCACTTC.

CDR3 protein: CSARAGKGYNNEQFF. CDR3 sequence (DNA): TGCAGTGCTAGGGCGGGGAAGGGCTACAACAATGAGCAGTTCTTC. The chain has TRBV20-1 and TRBJ2-1, with TRBD2 as a possible D gene (6 bases). CDR3 size: 15 residues. The germline V gene has CDR1 DFQATT and CDR2 SNEGSKA (reference sequence). V lost 3 bases to trimming and J lost 5 bases, with 17 bases between them.

This clonotype was observed a single time. The chain couples TRBV5-4 to TRBJ1-2, with 7 bases identical to TRBD1. Germline V gene lookup returns CDR1 SGHNT and CDR2 YYREEE (reference sequence). V shed 5 bases and J 7 bases; nucleotides not matched to a gene: 14. The CDR3 loop spans 15 amino acids. The CDR3 nucleotides are TGTGCCAGCAGTTACCTCGCCGAGGGGGCAAGTGGCTACACCTTC. Translating it yields CASSYLAEGASGYTF.

Regarding this clonotype: Because the CDR3's place on the DNA is in doubt, the DNA is left out and the CDR3 is given as listed by TCRdb. The genes are TRBV2 and TRBJ2-7. CDR1 is SNHLY, CDR2 FYNNEI, per germline. The CDR3 spans 18 residues, counting both ends. The CDR3 loop reads CASSWQDDNNAQFFGPYV.

The rearrangement joins TRBV2 to TRBJ2-7; D tentatively reads TRBD1 or TRBD2 (6 bases each). V lost 6 bases and J 3 bases, leaving 21 bases between the germline ends. This CDR3 region has 16 residues. In germline, CDR1 is SNHLY, CDR2 FYNNEI. The CDR3 sequence: CASRDGGAGTIYEQYF. The CDR3 bases are TGTGCCAGCAGGGACGGCGGCGCGGGGACAATCTACGAGCAGTACTTC. Looking up the rest from reference TRBV2 and TRBJ2-7 gives the full variable domain: EPEVTQTPSHQVTQMGQEVILRCVPISNHLYFYWYRQILGQKVEFLVSFYNNEISEKSEIFDDQFSVERPDGSNFTLKIRSTKLEDSAMYFCASRDGGAGTIYEQYFGPGTRLTVT.

The rearrangement joins TRBV7-6 to TRBJ1-2; a possible D gene is TRBD1 (6 bases). The CDR3 loop spans 16 amino acids. The V and J ends lost 5 bases and 8 bases respectively, with 24 bases between them. Per germline, CDR1 SGHVS and CDR2 FNYEAQ. CDR3 residues: CASSERKGGGWGGYTF. CDR3 DNA sequence: TGTGCCAGCAGCGAACGGAAGGGGGGGGGGTGGGGAGGCTACACCTTC.

DNA of the CDR3: TGTGCCAGCAGCTTAGCCGACACGTATGAGCAGTTCTTC. As protein: CASSLADTYEQFF. The chain couples TRBV11-2 to TRBJ2-1; unclear D gene. V was trimmed by 1 base and J by 8 bases, leaving 9 bases between them. Germline V gene lookup returns CDR1 SGHAT and CDR2 FQNNGV. This CDR3 has 13 amino acids.

To note about this clonotype: Germline is not matched at one junction end, which may reflect a read error. The chain combines TRBV7-3 with TRBJ2-3; no reliable D call. The CDR3 has 14 amino acids. Germline CDR1 is SGHTA and CDR2 is FQGTGA. Written as DNA, the CDR3 is TGTGCCAGCAGCTTAGCAGGCGGAGCGCAAACTCAAGCTTTT. Translated: CASSLAGGAQTQAF.

The chain uses TRBV11-2 and TRBJ2-7; D unresolved. This CDR3 contains 12 residues. With 2 bases removed from V and 12 bases from J, the gap between germline ends came to 14 bases. Germline V gene lookup returns CDR1 SGHAT and CDR2 FQNNGV. The CDR3 spells CASSLIGEDWYF. CDR3 nucleotide sequence: TGTGCCAGCAGCTTAATAGGTGAGGATTGGTACTTC. Using reference TRBV11-2 and TRBJ2-7 for the parts outside the CDR3, the full variable domain is EAGVAQSPRYKIIEKRQSVAFWCNPISGHATLYWYQQILGQGPKLLIQFQNNGVVDDSQLPKDRFSAERLKGVDSTLKIQPAKLEDSAVYLCASSLIGEDWYFGPGTRLTVT.

The V call is TRBV7-8, the J call TRBJ1-2; D remains ambiguous. The germline V gene encodes CDR1 SGHVS and CDR2 FQNEAQ. V shed 0 bases and J shed 3 bases, with 23 bases lying between them. This CDR3 comprises 19 residues. CDR3 coding DNA: TGTGCCAGCAGCTTAGCGGGAGGGCCCGATACGCTGTATCACTATGGCTACACCTTC. It is translated as CASSLAGGPDTLYHYGYTF.

CDR3 amino acids: CASSSADTQATQYF. CDR3 coding DNA: TGTGCCAGCAGCTCCGCGGACACTCAAGCTACGCAGTATTTT. V usage is TRBV9 and J usage is TRBJ2-3; tentatively, D is TRBD1 (5 bases). CDR3 length: 14 residues. The germline CDR1 and CDR2 sequences are SGDLS and YYNGEE. V was cut by 4 bases and J by 8 bases, with 17 bases left in between. Looking up the rest from reference TRBV9 and TRBJ2-3 gives the full variable domain: DSGVTQTPKHLITATGQRVTLRCSPRSGDLSVYWYQQSLDQGLQFLIQYYNGEERAKGNILERFSAQQFPDLHSELNLSSLELGDSALYFCASSSADTQATQYFGPGTRLTVL.

This chain uses TRBV7-8 with TRBJ2-7; possible D gene TRBD1, 5 bases. This CDR3 contains 14 residues. Trimming took off 6 bases at V and 9 bases at J, with 21 bases between the two ends. Germline values: CDR1 SGHVS, CDR2 FQNEAQ. CDR3 protein: CASSGALLPDAQYF. The CDR3 DNA sequence: TGTGCCAGCAGTGGGGCCCTGCTACCCGACGCGCAGTACTTC.

The chain employs TRBV3-1 and TRBJ1-2; TRBD1 matches at 7 bases. The trim removed 1 base at V and 7 bases at J, leaving 3 bases unmatched. This CDR3 contains 13 residues. CDR1 and CDR2 from the germline V gene are LGHDT and YNNKEL (reference sequence). CDR3 protein: CASSQGQGLGYTF. The CDR3 DNA sequence: TGTGCCAGCAGCCAAGGACAGGGTCTTGGCTACACCTTC.